This paragraph reports one TCR beta chain. What this receptor recognizes is not known. Base qualities are missing; no much larger clone stands one base away. The same CDR3 can be traced to other DNA sequences in this sample. The CDR3 goes from the cysteine to the phenylalanine over 20 residues. Only the CDR3 region is kept as DNA, spanning 60 bases read in frame from base 1. From the germline V gene (reference sequence), CDR1 is LNHNV and CDR2 is YYDKDF. Trimming takes 3 bases off V and 1 base off J; junction bases not matched to a gene: 11. The sample comes from a study of control samples from healthy donors and cancer patients (dated by TCRdb to the early 2020s). The protocol used for the library was the immunoSEQ multiplex PCR assay. TCRdb re-hosts the immuneACCESS table, in-frame sequences only. Its copies lack some clones; in the studies checked, an unresolved V gene accounts for under half of them, and the cause for the rest is not known. Present in this sample are some 45,000 clones, approximately 90% of which were seen just once. The ten most abundant clones make up more than 20% of the sample.

This chain is built from TRBV15 and TRBJ2-3; TRBD2 aligns with 15 central bases. Source material: PBMCs. The sequence came from a woman aged 35 to 49 with head and neck cancer. The CDR3 region has the sequence CATSRSTPGLAGGGTDTQYF. At the DNA level, the sequence is TGTGCCACCAGCAGGTCCACGCCGGGACTAGCGGGAGGTGGCACAGATACGCAGTATTTT.